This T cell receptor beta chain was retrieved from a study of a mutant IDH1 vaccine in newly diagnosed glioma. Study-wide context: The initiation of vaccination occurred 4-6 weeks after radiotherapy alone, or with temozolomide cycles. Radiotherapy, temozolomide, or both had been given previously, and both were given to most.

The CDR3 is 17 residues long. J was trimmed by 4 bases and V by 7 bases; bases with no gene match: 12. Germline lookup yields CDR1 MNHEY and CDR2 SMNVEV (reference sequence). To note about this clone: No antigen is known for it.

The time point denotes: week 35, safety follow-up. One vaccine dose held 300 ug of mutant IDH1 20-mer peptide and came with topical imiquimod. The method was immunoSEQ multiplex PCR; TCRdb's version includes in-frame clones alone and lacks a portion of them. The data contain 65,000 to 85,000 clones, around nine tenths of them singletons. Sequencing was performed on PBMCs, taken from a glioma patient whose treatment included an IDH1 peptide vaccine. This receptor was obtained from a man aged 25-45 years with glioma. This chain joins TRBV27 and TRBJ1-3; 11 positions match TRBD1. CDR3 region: CASTIDRDRGFGNTIYF. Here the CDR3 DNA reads TGTGCCAGCACCATAGACCGGGACAGGGGGTTCGGAAACACCATATATTTT.